This T cell receptor beta chain is from a study of identical twins. Regarding the study as a whole: Researchers reported excess low generation probability among twin-shared out-of-frame alpha sequences.

Per the germline V gene, CDR1 is SGHRS and CDR2 is YFSETQ. Trimming cost V 0 bases and J 3 bases; bases outside gene matches: 4. The CDR3 sequence is 16 residues long. TCRdb re-analysed the 5' RACE reads in MiXCR, keeping a single row per CDR3 protein. The sample lists around 680,000 distinct CDR3 sequences, approximately 9% seen once, with about 0.98% in the top ten. For this clonotype: Its target is unknown.

Another study also made use of these data, one on yellow fever vaccine responses in identical twins.

Material for sequencing was PBMCs. V and J are TRBV5-1 and TRBJ2-2; TRBD1 agrees at 8 bases. This sequence originates from a woman younger than 35 in good health. This chain's CDR3 is CASSLVQGAYTGELFF. CDR3 nucleotide sequence: TGCGCCAGCAGCTTGGTGCAGGGGGCGTACACCGGGGAGCTGTTTTTT.